The following is a TCR beta chain sequence with its context. Study processing details: Cell counts per sample came from amplifying reference gene primers. Produced via immunoSEQ multiplex PCR; TCRdb's table is partial and in-frame only. The DNA gave D and trimming, while V, J and clone size come from that table. The table records tens of thousands of clones, 80% to 95% of them present only once. The trim removed 8 bases at V and 6 bases at J, leaving 9 bases unmatched. The CDR3 loop spans 14 amino acids. Germline assignment: CDR1 MNHEY and CDR2 SVGAGI. This sample was taken from a study of blood T cell repertoires in COVID-19. Study information: T cells, B-cell-depleted T cells, or PBMCs provided the cDNA or gDNA that served as material.

V gene TRBV6-5 combines with J gene TRBJ1-5; TRBD1 matches at 8 bases. Sequenced sample: peripheral blood. The sequence was collected from a woman aged 45-59 years in a cohort sampled during active COVID-19. The CDR3 nucleotides are TGTGCCAGCTGCCGGACAGGGCAACGTCAGCCCCAGCATTTT. It codes for CASCRTGQRQPQHF.